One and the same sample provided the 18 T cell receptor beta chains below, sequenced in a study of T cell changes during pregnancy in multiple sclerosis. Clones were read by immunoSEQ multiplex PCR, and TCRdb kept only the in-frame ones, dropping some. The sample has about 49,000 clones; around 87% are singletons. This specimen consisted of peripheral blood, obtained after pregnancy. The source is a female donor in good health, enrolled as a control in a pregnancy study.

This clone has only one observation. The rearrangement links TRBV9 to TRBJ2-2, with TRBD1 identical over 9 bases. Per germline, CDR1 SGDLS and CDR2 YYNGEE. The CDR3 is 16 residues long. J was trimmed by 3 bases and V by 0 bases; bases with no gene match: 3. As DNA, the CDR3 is TGTGCCAGCAGCGTAGTACAGGGGGCGCACACCGGGGAGCTGTTTTTT. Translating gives CASSVVQGAHTGELFF.

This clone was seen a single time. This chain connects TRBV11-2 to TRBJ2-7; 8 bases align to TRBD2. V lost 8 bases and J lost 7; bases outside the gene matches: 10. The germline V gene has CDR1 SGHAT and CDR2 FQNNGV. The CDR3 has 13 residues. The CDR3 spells CASQLADPGEQYF. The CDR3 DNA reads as TGTGCCAGCCAACTAGCGGACCCGGGGGAGCAGTACTTC.

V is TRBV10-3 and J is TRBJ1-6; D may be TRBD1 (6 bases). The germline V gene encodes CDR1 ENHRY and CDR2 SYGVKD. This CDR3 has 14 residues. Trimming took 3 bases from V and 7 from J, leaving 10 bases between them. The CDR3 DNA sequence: TGTGCCATCAGTGACTTGCAGGGGAATTCACCCCTCCACTTT. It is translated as CAISDLQGNSPLHF.

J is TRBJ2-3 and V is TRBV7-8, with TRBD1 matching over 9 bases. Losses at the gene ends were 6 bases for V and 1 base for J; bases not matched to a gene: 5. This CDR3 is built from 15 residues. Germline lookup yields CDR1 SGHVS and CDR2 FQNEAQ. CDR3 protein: CASSLDRGGTDTQYF. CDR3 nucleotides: TGTGCCAGCAGTCTTGACAGGGGGGGCACAGATACGCAGTATTTT.

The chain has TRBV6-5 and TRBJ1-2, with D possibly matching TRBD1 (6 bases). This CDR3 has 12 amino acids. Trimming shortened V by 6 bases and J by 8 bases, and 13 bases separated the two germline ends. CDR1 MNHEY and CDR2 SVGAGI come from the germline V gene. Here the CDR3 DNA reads TGTGCCAGCAGCCGGACACAGGGCGGCTACACCTTC. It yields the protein CASSRTQGGYTF.

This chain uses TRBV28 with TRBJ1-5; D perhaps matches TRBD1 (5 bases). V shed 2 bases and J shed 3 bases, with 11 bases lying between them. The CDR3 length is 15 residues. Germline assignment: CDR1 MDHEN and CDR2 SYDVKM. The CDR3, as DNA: TGTGCCAGCAGTTTACCAGGGCGATACAATCAGCCCCAGCATTTT. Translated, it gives CASSLPGRYNQPQHF. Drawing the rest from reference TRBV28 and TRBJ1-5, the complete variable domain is DVKVTQSSRYLVKRTGEKVFLECVQDMDHENMFWYRQDPGLGLRLIYFSYDVKMKEKGDIPEGYSVSREKKERFSLILESASTNQTSMYLCASSLPGRYNQPQHFGDGTRLSIL.

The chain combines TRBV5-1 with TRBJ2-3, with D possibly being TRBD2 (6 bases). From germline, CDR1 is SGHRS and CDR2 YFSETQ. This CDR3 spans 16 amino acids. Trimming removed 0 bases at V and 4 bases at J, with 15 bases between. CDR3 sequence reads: CASSLDPSVPPDTQYF. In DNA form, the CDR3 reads TGCGCCAGCAGCTTGGATCCTAGCGTCCCCCCAGATACGCAGTATTTT. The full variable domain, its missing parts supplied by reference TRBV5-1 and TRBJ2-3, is KAGVTQTPRYLIKTRGQQVTLSCSPISGHRSVSWYQQTPGQGLQFLFEYFSETQRNKGNFPGRFSGRQFSNSRSEMNVSTLELGDSALYLCASSLDPSVPPDTQYFGPGTRLTVL.

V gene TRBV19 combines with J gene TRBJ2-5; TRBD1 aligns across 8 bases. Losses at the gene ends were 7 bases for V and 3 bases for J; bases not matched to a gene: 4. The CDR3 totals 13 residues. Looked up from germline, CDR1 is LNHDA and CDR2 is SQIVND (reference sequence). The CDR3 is CASKAQGEETQYF. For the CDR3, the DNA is TGTGCCAGTAAGGCACAGGGGGAAGAGACCCAGTACTTC.

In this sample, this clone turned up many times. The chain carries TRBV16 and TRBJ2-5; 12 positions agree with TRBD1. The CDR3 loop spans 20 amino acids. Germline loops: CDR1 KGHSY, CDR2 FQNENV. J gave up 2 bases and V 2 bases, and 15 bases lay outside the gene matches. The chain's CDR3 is CASSQIAPGQGALGQETQYF. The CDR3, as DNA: TGTGCCAGCAGCCAAATCGCACCGGGACAGGGGGCTCTGGGGCAAGAGACCCAGTACTTC.

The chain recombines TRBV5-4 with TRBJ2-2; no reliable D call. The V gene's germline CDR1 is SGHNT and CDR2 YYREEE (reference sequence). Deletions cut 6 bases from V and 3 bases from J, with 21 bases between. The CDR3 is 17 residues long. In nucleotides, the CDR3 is TGTGCCAGCACTGCATACAGATTTGGGTTCGACACCGGGGAGCTGTTTTTT. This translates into CASTAYRFGFDTGELFF.

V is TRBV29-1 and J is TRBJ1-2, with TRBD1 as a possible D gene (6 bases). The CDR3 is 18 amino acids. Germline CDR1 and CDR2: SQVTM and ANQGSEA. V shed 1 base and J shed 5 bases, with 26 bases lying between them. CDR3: CSVEGGLGQREVSYGYTF. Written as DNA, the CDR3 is TGCAGCGTTGAAGGAGGTTTAGGACAGAGAGAAGTCAGTTATGGCTACACCTTC.

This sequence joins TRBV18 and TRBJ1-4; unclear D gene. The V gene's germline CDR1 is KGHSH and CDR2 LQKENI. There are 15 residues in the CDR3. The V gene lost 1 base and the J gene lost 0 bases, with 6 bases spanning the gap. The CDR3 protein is CASSPRSATNEKLFF. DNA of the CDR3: TGTGCCAGCTCACCACGTTCAGCAACTAATGAAAAACTGTTTTTT.

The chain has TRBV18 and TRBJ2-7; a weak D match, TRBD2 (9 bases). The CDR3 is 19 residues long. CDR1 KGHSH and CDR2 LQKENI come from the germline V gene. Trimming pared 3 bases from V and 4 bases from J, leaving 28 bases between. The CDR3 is CASSPEIVAGGDRLYEQYF. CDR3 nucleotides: TGTGCCAGCTCACCGGAGATCGTGGCGGGGGGGGACAGGCTGTACGAGCAGTACTTC.

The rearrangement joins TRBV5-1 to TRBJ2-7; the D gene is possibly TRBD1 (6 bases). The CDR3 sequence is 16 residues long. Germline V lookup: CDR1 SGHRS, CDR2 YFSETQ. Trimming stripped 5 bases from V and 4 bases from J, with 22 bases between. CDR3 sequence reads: CASRNVARGPGYEQYF. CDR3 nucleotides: TGCGCCAGCAGGAACGTTGCCAGGGGCCCGGGGTACGAGCAGTACTTC.

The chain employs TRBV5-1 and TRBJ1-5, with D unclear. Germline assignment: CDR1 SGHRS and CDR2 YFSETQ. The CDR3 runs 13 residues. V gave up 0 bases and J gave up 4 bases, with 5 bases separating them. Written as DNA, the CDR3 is TGCGCCAGCAGCTTGGCGGGTAATCAGCCCCAGCATTTT. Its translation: CASSLAGNQPQHF.

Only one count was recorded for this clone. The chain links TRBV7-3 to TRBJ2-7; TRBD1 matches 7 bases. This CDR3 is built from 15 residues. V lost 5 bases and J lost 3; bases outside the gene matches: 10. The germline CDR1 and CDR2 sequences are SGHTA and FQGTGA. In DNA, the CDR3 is TGTGCCAGCAGCCTACAGGGGCACCTCGGCTACGAGCAGTACTTC. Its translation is CASSLQGHLGYEQYF.

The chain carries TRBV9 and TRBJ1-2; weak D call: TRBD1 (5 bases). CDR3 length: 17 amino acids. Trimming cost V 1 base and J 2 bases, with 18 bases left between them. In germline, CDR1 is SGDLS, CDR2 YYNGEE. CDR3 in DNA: TGTGCCAGCAGCGTAACTGATGGCGCGGGGCAAAACTATGGCTACACCTTC. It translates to CASSVTDGAGQNYGYTF.

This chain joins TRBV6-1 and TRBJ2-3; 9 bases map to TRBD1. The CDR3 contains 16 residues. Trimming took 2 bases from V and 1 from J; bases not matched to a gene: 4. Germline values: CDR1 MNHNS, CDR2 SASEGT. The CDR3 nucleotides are TGTGCCAGCAGTGAATTTACAGGGGGCGGCACAGATACGCAGTATTTT. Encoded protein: CASSEFTGGGTDTQYF.